Presented here are 14 T cell receptor beta chains from one specimen sequenced in a study of T cell responses to AZD1222 COVID-19 vaccine. Using immunoSEQ multiplex PCR, the repertoire was profiled, and TCRdb retains in-frame clones only, with some absent. The repertoire includes 90,000 to 140,000 clones, 88% of them detected once, and approximately 10% sits in the top ten. This specimen was peripheral blood, taken on day 0 of AZD1222 vaccination. All receptors derive from an adult in good health.

V gene TRBV25-1 combines with J gene TRBJ1-1, with D tentatively TRBD1 (5 bases). CDR1 and CDR2 (germline): MGHDK, SYGVNS. The CDR3 consists of 15 residues. V lost 0 bases to trimming and J lost 6 bases, with 14 bases between them. CDR3 region: CASSEYSPTAPEAFF. The CDR3 DNA is TGTGCCAGCAGTGAATATTCACCGACAGCACCTGAAGCTTTCTTT.

The chain employs TRBV5-1 and TRBJ2-6; D remains unclear. V lost 3 bases and J 0 bases, leaving 7 bases between the germline ends. The CDR3 length is 15 residues. In germline, CDR1 is SGHRS, CDR2 YFSETQ. The CDR3 DNA sequence: TGCGCCAGCAGCTGGGCTAGCTCTGGGGCCAACGTCCTGACTTTC. This codes for CASSWASSGANVLTF.

The chain carries TRBV28 and TRBJ2-7; D remains unclear. Germline loops: CDR1 MDHEN, CDR2 SYDVKM. The CDR3 length is 14 residues. The V end lost 5 bases, the J end lost 2 bases, and 13 bases lay between the germline ends. The CDR3 nucleotides are TGTGCCAGCAGTGACCCGGCGGTAGCCTACGAGCAGTACTTC. Residues: CASSDPAVAYEQYF.

The chain has TRBV28 and TRBJ1-6; 7 bases align to TRBD1. The V and J ends lost 8 bases and 10 bases, in that order; junction bases with no gene match: 8. Germline values: CDR1 MDHEN, CDR2 SYDVKM. The CDR3 loop spans 13 amino acids. CDR3 sequence (DNA): TGTGCCAGCCGAGACAGGGCAGGGTCACCCCTCCACTTT. Amino acids: CASRDRAGSPLHF.

The sample holds a few counts of this clone. V and J are TRBV28 and TRBJ2-2, with 7 bases identical to TRBD1. CDR3 size: 18 residues. Trimming cost V 1 base and J 0 bases; bases outside gene matches: 8. Germline V gene lookup returns CDR1 MDHEN and CDR2 SYDVKM. The CDR3, as DNA: TGTGCCAGCAGTTTATTCGGTCCCGGGACAGCGAACACCGGGGAGCTGTTTTTT. Translated, it gives CASSLFGPGTANTGELFF.

The J gene is TRBJ1-6, the V gene TRBV5-1; 7 positions match TRBD1. With V trimmed by 2 bases and J by 6 bases, 11 bases remained unmatched. Per germline, CDR1 SGHRS and CDR2 YFSETQ. CDR3 size: 17 residues. DNA of the CDR3: TGCGCCAGCAGCTTTTACTCGACGACAGGGCCTAATTCACCCCTCCACTTT. This codes for CASSFYSTTGPNSPLHF.

V gene TRBV3-1 (or the pseudogene TRBV3-2) combines with J gene TRBJ2-1, with 9 bases matching TRBD2. From germline, CDR1 is LGHDT and CDR2 YNNKEL (reference sequence). The CDR3 runs to 15 residues. With V trimmed by 1 base and J by 3 bases, 1 base remained unmatched. The CDR3 reads CASSQGTSVYNEQFF. The CDR3 DNA is TGTGCCAGCAGCCAAGGGACTAGCGTCTACAATGAGCAGTTCTTC.

The chain links TRBV3-1 (or the pseudogene TRBV3-2) to TRBJ2-5; tentative D call: TRBD1 (6 bases). V lost 2 bases and J lost 5, with 9 bases in between. The CDR3 spans 13 residues. Germline assignment: CDR1 LGHDT and CDR2 YNNKEL (reference sequence). This CDR3 reads CASSQTRGETQYF. Here the CDR3 DNA reads TGTGCCAGCAGCCAAACTAGGGGGGAGACCCAGTACTTC.

The chain employs TRBV28 and TRBJ1-2; D perhaps matches TRBD1 (6 bases). V was pared by 6 bases and J by 1 base, with 9 bases between. Germline V lookup: CDR1 MDHEN, CDR2 SYDVKM. The CDR3 spans 13 residues. The CDR3 bases are TGTGCCAGCAGCCCGGACAGTAACTATGGCTACACCTTC. Protein: CASSPDSNYGYTF.

This clone was seen more than once but under ten times. The V and J genes are TRBV7-9 and TRBJ2-2; TRBD1 aligns across 10 bases. Germline loops: CDR1 SEHNR, CDR2 FQNEAQ (reference sequence). With 5 bases clipped from V and 3 bases from J, the junction kept 6 bases outside the gene matches. The CDR3 is made up of 16 amino acids. CDR3 protein: CASSIDRGPYTGELFF. The CDR3 bases are TGTGCCAGCAGCATAGACAGGGGGCCGTACACCGGGGAGCTGTTTTTT.

The chain carries TRBV7-2 and TRBJ1-2; 7 bases map to TRBD1. The V segment lost 1 base and the J segment 8 bases; nucleotides outside the gene matches: 4. This CDR3 comprises 13 residues. Germline values: CDR1 SGHTA, CDR2 FQGNSA. CDR3 bases: TGTGCCAGCAGCTTAGGTACAGGGGTAGGCTACACCTTC. This gives the protein CASSLGTGVGYTF.

This clone was picked up one time. This chain links TRBV5-1 with TRBJ2-3; D may be TRBD1 (5 bases). CDR3 length: 15 amino acids. Germline V lookup: CDR1 SGHRS, CDR2 YFSETQ. The V end lost 4 bases, the J end lost 4 bases, and 16 bases lay between the germline ends. The CDR3: CASSVQAFFADTQYF. Here the CDR3 DNA reads TGCGCCAGCAGCGTACAGGCATTCTTCGCAGATACGCAGTATTTT.

The gene calls are TRBV11-2 and TRBJ1-4; 8 bases agree with TRBD1. CDR1 is SGHAT and CDR2 is FQNNGV in the germline V gene. Unmatched junction bases numbered 5, after V lost 1 base and J lost 7 bases. The CDR3 consists of 15 residues. The CDR3 loop is CASSLVRGQFEKLFF. The CDR3 DNA reads as TGTGCCAGCAGCTTAGTCAGGGGGCAATTTGAAAAACTGTTTTTT. Filled out from reference TRBV11-2 and TRBJ1-4, the complete variable domain reads EAGVAQSPRYKIIEKRQSVAFWCNPISGHATLYWYQQILGQGPKLLIQFQNNGVVDDSQLPKDRFSAERLKGVDSTLKIQPAKLEDSAVYLCASSLVRGQFEKLFFGSGTQLSVL.

The chain links TRBV24-1 to TRBJ1-2; D gene unclear. Germline assignment: CDR1 KGHDR and CDR2 SFDVKD. The CDR3 loop spans 12 amino acids. Trimming stripped 5 bases from V and 8 bases from J, with 11 bases between. The CDR3 protein is CATSGGNGGYTF. CDR3 coding DNA: TGTGCCACCAGTGGTGGAAACGGCGGCTACACCTTC.